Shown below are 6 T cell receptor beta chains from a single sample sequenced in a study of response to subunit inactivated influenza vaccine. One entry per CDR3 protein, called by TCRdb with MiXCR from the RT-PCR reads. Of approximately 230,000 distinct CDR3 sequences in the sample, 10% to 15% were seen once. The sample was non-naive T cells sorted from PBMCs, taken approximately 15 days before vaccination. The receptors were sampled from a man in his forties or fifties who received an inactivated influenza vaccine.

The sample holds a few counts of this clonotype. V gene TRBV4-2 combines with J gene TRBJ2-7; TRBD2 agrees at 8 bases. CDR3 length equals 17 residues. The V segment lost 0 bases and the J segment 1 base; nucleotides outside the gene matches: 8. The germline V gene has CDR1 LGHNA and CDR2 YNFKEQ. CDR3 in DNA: TGTGCCAGCAGCCAAGATCACGGACTAGCTGGATCCTACGAGCAGTACTTC. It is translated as CASSQDHGLAGSYEQYF.

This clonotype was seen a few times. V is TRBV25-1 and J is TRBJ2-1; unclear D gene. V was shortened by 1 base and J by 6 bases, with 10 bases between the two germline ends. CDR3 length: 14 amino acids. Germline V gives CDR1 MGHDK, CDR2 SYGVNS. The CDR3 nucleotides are TGTGCCAGCAGTGAATTCGGAACATCCAATGAGCAGTTCTTC. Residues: CASSEFGTSNEQFF.

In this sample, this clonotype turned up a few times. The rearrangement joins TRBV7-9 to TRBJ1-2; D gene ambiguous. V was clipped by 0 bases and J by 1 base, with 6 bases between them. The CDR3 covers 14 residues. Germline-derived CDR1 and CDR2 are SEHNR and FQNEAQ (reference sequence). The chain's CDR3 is CASSLAQINYGYTF. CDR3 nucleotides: TGTGCCAGCAGCTTAGCACAGATTAACTATGGCTACACCTTC.

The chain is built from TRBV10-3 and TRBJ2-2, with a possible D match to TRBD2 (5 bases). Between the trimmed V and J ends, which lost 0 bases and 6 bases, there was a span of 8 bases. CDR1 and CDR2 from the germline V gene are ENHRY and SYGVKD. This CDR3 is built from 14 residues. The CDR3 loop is CAISESAGAGELFF. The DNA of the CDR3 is TGTGCCATCAGTGAGTCGGCCGGGGCCGGGGAGCTGTTTTTT.

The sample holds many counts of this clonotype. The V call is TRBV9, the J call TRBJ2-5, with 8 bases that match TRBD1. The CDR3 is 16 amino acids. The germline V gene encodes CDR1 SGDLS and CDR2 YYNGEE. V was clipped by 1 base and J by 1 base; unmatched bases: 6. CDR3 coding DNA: TGTGCCAGCAGCGTAAGCCCGGGACAGGCCCAAGAGACCCAGTACTTC. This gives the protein CASSVSPGQAQETQYF.

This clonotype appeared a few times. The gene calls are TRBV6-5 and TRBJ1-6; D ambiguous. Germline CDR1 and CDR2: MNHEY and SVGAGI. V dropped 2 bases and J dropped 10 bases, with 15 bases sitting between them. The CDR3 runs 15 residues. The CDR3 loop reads CASSYEGLETSPLHF. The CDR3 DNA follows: TGTGCCAGCAGTTACGAAGGTTTGGAGACCTCACCCCTCCACTTT.